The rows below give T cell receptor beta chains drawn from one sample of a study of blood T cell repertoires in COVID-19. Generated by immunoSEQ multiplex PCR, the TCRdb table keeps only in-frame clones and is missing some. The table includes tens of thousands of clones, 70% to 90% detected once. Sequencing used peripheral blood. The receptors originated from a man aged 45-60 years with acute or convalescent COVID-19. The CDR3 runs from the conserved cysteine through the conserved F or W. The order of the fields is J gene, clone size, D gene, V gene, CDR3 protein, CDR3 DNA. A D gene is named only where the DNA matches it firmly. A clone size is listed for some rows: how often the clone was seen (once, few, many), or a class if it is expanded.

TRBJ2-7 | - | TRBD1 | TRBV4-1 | CASSQDRTGVWLEQYF | TGCGCCAGCAGCCAAGATCGCACAGGGGTCTGGTTGGAGCAGTACTTC
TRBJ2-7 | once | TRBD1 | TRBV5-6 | CASTVGGTGRYEQYF | TGTGCCAGCACCGTTGGAGGGACAGGGCGCTACGAGCAGTACTTC
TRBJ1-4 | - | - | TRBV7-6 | CASSLGRATNEKLFF | TGTGCCAGCAGCTTGGGGAGGGCAACTAATGAAAAACTGTTTTTT
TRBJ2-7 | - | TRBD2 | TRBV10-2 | CASSEGGGLAGLNYEQYF | TGCGCCAGCAGTGAGGGTGGGGGACTAGCGGGCCTTAACTACGAGCAGTACTTC
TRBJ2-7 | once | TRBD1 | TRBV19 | CASSPRQGAYEQYF | TGTGCCAGTAGTCCGCGACAGGGGGCTTACGAGCAGTACTTC
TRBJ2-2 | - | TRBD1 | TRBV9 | CASSVVGTGIAGELFF | TGTGCCAGCAGCGTAGTCGGGACAGGGATAGCCGGGGAGCTGTTTTTT
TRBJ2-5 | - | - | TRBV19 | CASSIDLAGGETQYF | TGTGCCAGTAGTATAGATTTGGCAGGCGGGGAGACCCAGTACTTC
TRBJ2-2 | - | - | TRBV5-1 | CASRHGGINTGELFF | TGCGCCAGCAGACACGGGGGAATAAACACCGGGGAGCTGTTTTTT
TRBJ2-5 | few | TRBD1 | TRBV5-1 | CASSPMGTGHAETQYF | TGCGCCAGCAGCCCTATGGGGACAGGGCATGCGGAGACCCAGTACTTC
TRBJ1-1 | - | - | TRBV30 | CAWRLQRDTEAFF | TGTGCCTGGAGGTTACAGAGGGACACTGAAGCTTTCTTT
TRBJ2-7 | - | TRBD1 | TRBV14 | CASSQQQGYEQYF | TGTGCCAGCAGCCAACAACAGGGGTACGAGCAGTACTTC
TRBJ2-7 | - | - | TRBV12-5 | CASGLGTGSPYEQYF | TGTGCTAGTGGTTTAGGCACAGGGTCTCCTTACGAGCAGTACTTC
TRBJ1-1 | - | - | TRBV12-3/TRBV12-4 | CASSLNRNTEAFF | TGTGCCAGCAGTTTGAACAGAAACACTGAAGCTTTCTTT
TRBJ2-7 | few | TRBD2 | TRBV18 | CASSRASGGAYEQYF | TGTGCCAGCTCACGAGCTAGCGGGGGGGCTTACGAGCAGTACTTC
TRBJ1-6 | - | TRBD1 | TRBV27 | CASSPGQANSPLHF | TGTGCCAGCAGTCCGGGACAGGCTAATTCACCCCTCCACTTT
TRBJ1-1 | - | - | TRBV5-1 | CASSLDRAGYTEAFF | TGCGCCAGCAGCTTGGACAGGGCAGGATACACTGAAGCTTTCTTT
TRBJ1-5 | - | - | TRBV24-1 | CATSDGTINQPQHF | TGTGCCACCAGTGATGGGACAATAAATCAGCCCCAGCATTTT
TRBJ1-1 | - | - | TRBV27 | CASSPYGGLGEAFF | TGTGCCAGCAGTCCATACGGGGGGCTGGGTGAAGCTTTCTTT
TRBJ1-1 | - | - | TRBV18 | CASSPPSGVNTEAFF | TGTGCCAGCTCACCACCGTCAGGGGTGAACACTGAAGCTTTCTTT
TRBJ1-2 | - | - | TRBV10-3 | CAISEIAGPYGYTF | TGTGCCATCAGTGAAATCGCAGGCCCGTATGGCTACACCTTC
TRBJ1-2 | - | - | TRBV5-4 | CASSLRGIESQGYTF | TGTGCCAGCAGCTTGCGGGGAATTGAGAGCCAGGGCTACACCTTC
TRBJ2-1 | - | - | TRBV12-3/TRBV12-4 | CASSTGLNNEQFF | TGTGCCAGCAGTACAGGACTAAACAATGAGCAGTTCTTC
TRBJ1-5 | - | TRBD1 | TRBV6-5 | CASSSGTGNQPQHF | TGTGCCAGCAGTTCCGGGACAGGGAATCAGCCCCAGCATTTT